This T cell receptor beta chain was identified in a study of blood T cell repertoires in COVID-19 (dated by TCRdb to between 2020 and 2021). With regard to the full study: The collaborator samples originated in the United States, Italy and Spain and spanned the acute and convalescent phases of COVID-19. The prospective study material was composed of cDNA or gDNA derived from T cells, B-cell-depleted T cells, or PBMCs. Where available, HLA class I and class II types were obtained from metadata supplied by the sample provider rather than from assay-based typing. Deeply sampled blood TCRbeta repertoires from subjects exposed to, actively infected with, or recovered from COVID-19 were included in the dataset. The repertoires were made available in a free public database intended to serve as a resource for research on the immune response to SARS-CoV-2. Samples came from the ongoing ImmuneRACE study (first 160 participants) plus 1,254 subjects from 6 global collaborators. A de-identified subject ID, COVID-19 status, age in years and sex were almost always included in the sample metadata.

The investigation overall reported the following: How much clinical and demographic metadata was included differed by source and by participant, and the metadata was provided uncurated.

On this clone: Its binding antigen is unknown. No much larger clonotype is one base removed from it; base qualities were not supplied.

The immunoSEQ Assay, a bias-controlled multiplex PCR, was used to amplify TCRbeta CDR3 regions from genomic DNA. The published analysis was carried out like this. Within the assay, amplification of reference gene primers was used to estimate how many nucleated cells each sample contained. Sequence reads were collapsed and filtered to measure the absolute abundance of every unique TCRbeta CDR3 rearrangement. For each sample, productive Simpson clonality was calculated as the square root of Simpson's diversity index over productive rearrangements. In TCRdb, the immuneACCESS table is reduced to in-frame sequences with V and J assigned. These tables do not hold every clone; where another copy was compared, an unresolved V gene accounts for under half, and the others remain unexplained. V, J and clone size are taken as reported in that table, and D and trimming were inferred from the DNA itself. For this sample there are about 15,000 clones; over 75% appear just once. The biggest ten clones account for 35% of the sample.

The collaborating institutions used their own protocols to collect whole blood in K2EDTA tubes. For TCRbeta analysis, collaborators shipped samples as frozen whole blood, isolated PBMCs, or DNA extracted from either of those sample types. CDR1 and CDR2 were assigned from the germline V gene as LGHNA and YSLEER. V is pruned by 2 bases and J by 5 bases, leaving 5 bases of the junction without a gene match. Its CDR3 holds 16 amino acids, cysteine through phenylalanine. This entry keeps only the CDR3 DNA: 48 bases, framed from base 1. This TCR derives from a man in his 70s in a cohort sampled during active COVID-19. The V and J segments used are TRBV4-3 and TRBJ2-1; 11 bases in between match TRBD2. The sample comprised peripheral blood. The DNA sequence follows: TGCGCCAGCAGCCAACGGCCGGGACTAGCGGACAATGAGCAGTTCTTC. Its product reads: CASSQRPGLADNEQFF.